The 28 T cell receptor beta chains below were found in one sample sequenced in a study of tumor-infiltrating lymphocytes in primary liver carcinoma. From about 19-30 mg of unsorted bulk tissue, DNA and RNA were co-extracted together. Production of TCR beta cDNA used around 460 ng total RNA together with a constant-region primer. ARM-PCR was slightly modified, and three nested multiplex PCR rounds with it gave rise to the TCR beta libraries. TRBV1-TRBV30 forward primers paired with a C-beta reverse primer drove the first two PCR rounds, about 10 cycles each. TCRdb ran MiXCR on the multiplex PCR reads and lists one entry per CDR3 protein. The sample shows 47,000 or so distinct CDR3 sequences, about 70% of them seen only once. The material sequenced was liver tumor tissue from sampling region 3. Subset specified: tumor region T3, left-lateral pole. The receptors here all came from a man between 40 and 49 years old with primary liver carcinoma and hepatitis B virus infection.

This clonotype is judged medium-sized. V and J are TRBV21-1 and TRBJ2-1; the table's D call, TRBD2, was not checked against the DNA. TRBV21-1 counts as a pseudogene. CDR3 length equals 15 residues. CDR3 sequence (DNA): TGTGCCAGCAGCAAAGAGGCGGGAGGTAGCAATGAGCAGTTCTTC. Encoded protein: CASSKEAGGSNEQFF.

A remark on this clonotype: Since the CDR3 does not end with the conserved phenylalanine or tryptophan, this likely comes from a read error. This chain uses TRBV11-2 with TRBJ2-2; tentatively, D is TRBD2 (5 bases). CDR1 and CDR2 (germline): SGHAT, FQNNGV. The CDR3 spans 19 residues. The CDR3 nucleotides are TGTGCCAGCAGCTTAGATCGAGAGGGAGTGCGCCCGAACATCGGGGAGCTGTTTTAT. This gives the protein CASSLDREGVRPNIGELFY.

This clonotype was seen repeatedly, ten times or more. The rearrangement uses TRBV6-6 and TRBJ2-6, with a possible D match to TRBD1 (6 bases). V was shortened by 5 bases and J by 4 bases, with 12 bases between the two germline ends. Germline V lookup: CDR1 MNHNY, CDR2 SVGAGI (reference sequence). The CDR3 has 15 residues. Here the CDR3 reads CASSPTGSGANVLTF. CDR3 bases: TGTGCCAGCAGTCCTACAGGGTCCGGGGCCAACGTCCTGACTTTC.

On this clonotype itself: At one end, the junction sequence differs from germline, possibly due to a read error. The V and J genes are TRBV28 and TRBJ2-2, with D perhaps TRBD2 (5 bases). CDR3 length: 13 amino acids. The germline CDR1 and CDR2 sequences are MDHEN and SYDVKM. The CDR3 here is CATSPDPTGELFF. The CDR3, as DNA: TGTGCCACCAGTCCGGACCCGACCGGGGAGCTGTTTTTC.

Comments on this clonotype: At one end the junction does not follow the germline gene, possibly because of a read error. The V gene is TRBV29-1, the J gene TRBJ2-7; 10 nucleotides line up with TRBD1. This CDR3 has 15 amino acids. Germline assignment: CDR1 SQVTM and CDR2 ANQGSEA. This chain's CDR3 is CGVDEEGQGVYEQYF. The CDR3 DNA follows: TGCGGCGTTGATGAAGAAGGACAGGGGGTCTACGAGCAGTACTTC.

A remark on this clonotype: Relative to the germline gene, one junction end is altered; a read error may explain this. The chain combines TRBV29-1 with TRBJ2-7; possibly TRBD2 for D (5 bases). The CDR3 totals 12 residues. Looked up from germline, CDR1 is SQVTM and CDR2 is ANQGSEA. The CDR3 here is CSIREGSYGQYF. The CDR3, as DNA: TGCAGCATTCGAGAGGGCTCCTACGGGCAGTACTTC.

About this clonotype itself: Because the CDR3 is missing its conserved closing phenylalanine or tryptophan, this is likely a read error. The chain recombines TRBV11-2 with TRBJ2-2, with a tentative D call TRBD1 (6 bases). Germline V CDR1 and CDR2: SGHAT, FQNNGV. The CDR3 runs 17 residues. CDR3 residues: CASSFDRDMVGTGELFL. The CDR3 DNA reads as TGTGCCAGTAGCTTTGATCGGGACATGGTCGGCACCGGGGAGCTGTTTCTT.

A note on this clonotype: Germline and junction disagree at one end, which may indicate a read error. This chain links TRBV6-5 with TRBJ1-3; D uncertain. CDR1 and CDR2 (germline): MNHEY, SVGAGI. The CDR3 is 14 amino acids. CDR3 nucleotide sequence: TGTACCAGCGGCAGGCATATCTCTGGAAACGCCATATATTTT. This sequence encodes CTSGRHISGNAIYF.

This rearrangement joins TRBV6-5 to TRBJ2-7; D may match TRBD1 or TRBD2 (6 bases each). CDR1 is MNHEY, CDR2 SVGAGI, per germline. This CDR3 has 16 amino acids. CDR3 sequence reads: CDSSYSRGVLAYEQYF. The CDR3 DNA is TGTGACAGTAGTTACTCTAGGGGGGTTCTGGCCTACGAGCAGTACTTC.

V is TRBV6-6 and J is TRBJ2-6; TRBD2 might be the D (5 bases). CDR3 length equals 15 residues. Germline CDR1 is MNHNY and CDR2 is SVGAGI (reference sequence). With 5 bases removed from V and 6 bases from J, the gap between germline ends came to 14 bases. CDR3 amino acids: CASSPTGSVANVLTF. The CDR3 DNA follows: TGTGCCAGCAGTCCTACGGGGTCCGTGGCCAACGTCCTGACTTTC.

The gene calls are TRBV5-6 and TRBJ2-1; D remains ambiguous. Germline V lookup: CDR1 SGHDT, CDR2 YYEEEE. The germline V and J ends were trimmed by 0 bases and 11 bases, with 21 bases remaining between them. The CDR3 totals 16 residues. The CDR3 coding sequence is TGTGCCAGCAGCTTGGAAGGCGGAAGCTCCTACAGTAAGCAGTTCTTC. Protein product: CASSLEGGSSYSKQFF.

A note on this clonotype: A much larger clonotype is one base distant, so this may be a read error. The chain employs TRBV28 and TRBJ2-6; D uncertain. This CDR3 contains 15 residues. Trimming cost V 5 bases and J 3 bases, with 11 bases left between them. CDR1 is MDHEN, CDR2 SYDVKM, per germline. CDR3: CASSRRLYGANVLTF. In nucleotides, the CDR3 is TGTGCCAGCAGTCGACGGCTGTATGGGGCCAACGTCCTGACTTTC.

The J gene is TRBJ1-6, the V gene TRBV28; 9 positions match TRBD1. J gave up 5 bases and V 3 bases, and 2 bases lay outside the gene matches. CDR3 size: 15 residues. Per germline, CDR1 MDHEN and CDR2 SYDVKM. CDR3 nucleotide sequence: TGTGCCAGCAGTTTCGGGACAGGGAATAATTCACCCCTCCACTTT. Translation gives CASSFGTGNNSPLHF.

A remark on this clonotype: The junction shows a germline mismatch at one end, possibly a read error. The chain carries TRBV11-2 and TRBJ2-3; D may be TRBD1 or TRBD2 (5 bases each). The germline V gene encodes CDR1 SGHAT and CDR2 FQNNGV. This CDR3 is 15 amino acids long. CDR3: CASSLRDVGTVTQYF. The CDR3 region has the DNA TGTGCCAGCAGCTTACGGGACGTTGGTACAGTTACGCAGTATTTT.

For this clonotype: An end of the junction differs from the germline gene, which may be a read error. The chain recombines TRBV4-2 with TRBJ1-1; D is possibly TRBD1 (5 bases). From germline, CDR1 is LGHNA and CDR2 YNFKEQ. The CDR3 consists of 18 residues. CDR3 amino acids: CASSTHRDRGIFDTEALF. As DNA, the CDR3 is TGTGCCAGCAGCACTCACCGGGATAGGGGAATTTTCGACACTGAAGCTCTCTTT.

This clonotype was found a few times. This sequence may be a read error, since a much larger clone differs from it by one base. The chain is built from TRBV14 and TRBJ1-2; D is uncertain. CDR1 and CDR2 (germline): SGHDN, FVKESK. The CDR3 length is 13 residues. The CDR3 protein is CVSSQYGFYGYTF. The DNA for the CDR3 is TGTGTCAGCAGCCAATACGGGTTCTATGGCTACACCTTC.

As for this clonotype: An end of the junction does not agree with germline; a read error may underlie this. The J gene is TRBJ1-1, the V gene TRBV10-3; D is ambiguous. The V gene's germline CDR1 is ENHRY and CDR2 SYGVKD. This CDR3 spans 15 amino acids. This CDR3 reads CAIGDTSGGWVRAFF. The CDR3 DNA reads TGTGCCATCGGTGATACCTCGGGCGGGTGGGTGAGAGCTTTCTTT.

To note about this clonotype: The CDR3 ends on some other residue instead of the conserved phenylalanine or tryptophan, so this is likely a read error. The DNA is omitted, as the CDR3 cannot be located on it reliably, and the CDR3 follows TCRdb's listing. The chain combines TRBV6-2 or TRBV6-3 with TRBJ2-6; whether TRBD1, the table's D call, matches the DNA was not checked. Termini included, the CDR3 measures 16 amino acids. Germline V gives CDR1 MNHEY, CDR2 SVGEGT. The CDR3 sequence is CASSLGQGTGANVLIL.

As regards this clonotype: In this CDR3 the conserved last residue, phenylalanine or tryptophan, is missing, so a read error is likely. The rearrangement joins TRBV6-1 to TRBJ1-2, with TRBD1 as a possible D gene (6 bases). CDR1 and CDR2 from the germline V gene are MNHNS and SASEGT. The CDR3 totals 15 residues. DNA for the CDR3: TGTACCAGCAGTGAAGTGGGGGGGGCTGGACGTGGCTACACCCTC. This sequence encodes CTSSEVGGAGRGYTL.

As concerns this clonotype: It is likely a read error, because the conserved phenylalanine at the end of the CDR3 is missing. The chain links TRBV5-4 to TRBJ1-1, with D hard to call. Germline CDR1 SGHNT, CDR2 YYREEE (reference sequence). The CDR3 runs 13 residues. Deletions cut 3 bases from V and 5 bases from J, with 11 bases between. The CDR3 region is CASSSSDRTEAFY. The CDR3 DNA follows: TGTGCCAGCAGCTCCTCAGACCGTACTGAAGCTTTCTAT.

As to this clonotype: One end of the junction is discordant with germline, which a read error may explain. CDR3 sequence: CASTQDTGSGRSQRGYEQFF. CDR3 DNA sequence: TGTGCTAGCACCCAAGACACCGGGTCAGGTCGGAGTCAGCGGGGGTATGAGCAGTTCTTC. V is TRBV14 and J is TRBJ2-1; 8 bases fit TRBD2. Germline lookup yields CDR1 SGHDN and CDR2 FVKESK. The CDR3 covers 20 residues.

With respect to this clonotype: This sequence may be a read error, since a much larger clone differs from it by one base. This chain links TRBV19 with TRBJ2-1; 8 bases are shared with TRBD2. The CDR3 consists of 13 residues. In germline, CDR1 is LNHDA, CDR2 SQIVND (reference sequence). The CDR3 sequence is CAVGASGYNEKFF. CDR3 nucleotide sequence: TGTGCCGTGGGAGCTAGCGGGTACAATGAGAAGTTCTTC. The complete variable domain, with remaining parts taken from reference TRBV19 and TRBJ2-1, reads DGGITQSPKYLFRKEGQNVTLSCEQNLNHDAMYWYRQDPGQGLRLIYYSQIVNDFQKGDIAEGYSVSREKKESFPLTVTSAQKNPTAFYLCAVGASGYNEKFFGPGTRLTVL.

Concerning this clonotype itself: The junction departs from the called germline gene at one end, perhaps through a read error. The chain couples TRBV6-5 to TRBJ2-7, with D tentatively TRBD2 (6 bases). Looked up from germline, CDR1 is MNHEY and CDR2 is SVGAGI. The CDR3 contains 16 residues. This chain's CDR3 is CASNPWTGDRPYEQYF. The CDR3 DNA is TGTGCCAGCAATCCATGGACGGGGGACCGCCCCTACGAGCAGTATTTC.

On this clonotype: The junction does not match germline at one end; this may be a read error. The chain links TRBV6-5 to TRBJ2-3; D gene unclear. Per the germline V gene, CDR1 is MNHEY and CDR2 is SVGAGI. The CDR3 loop spans 15 amino acids. CDR3 sequence (DNA): TGTGCCAGCAGTTACTTGACGGTAGCAGCGAGGCCGCAGTTTTTT. It yields the protein CASSYLTVAARPQFF.

This clonotype showed up just once. Sequence at one end of the junction differs from germline and may be a read error. The chain is built from TRBV11-2 and TRBJ2-3, with 10 bases matching TRBD1. There are 17 residues in the CDR3. The V gene's germline CDR1 is SGHAT and CDR2 FQNNGV. The CDR3 nucleotides are TGTGCCAACAGCTTAGATCTTGGGACAGGGGCAAGCTATGCGCAGTATTTT. Translation gives CANSLDLGTGASYAQYF.

This clonotype was seen only once. Just one base apart from a much larger clone, this may be a read error. In DNA, the CDR3 is TGCGCCAGCAGCTTGGGCAGACAGGGGGCAAACACCGGGGAGCTGTTTTTT. It encodes CASSLGRQGANTGELFF. This rearrangement joins TRBV5-1 to TRBJ2-2; 10 bases match TRBD1. This CDR3 has 17 residues. From germline, CDR1 is SGHRS and CDR2 YFSETQ. V shed 0 bases, J shed 2 bases, and the junction held 4 bases outside the gene matches.

A note on this clonotype: One base away lies a much larger clone, so this may be a sequencing read error. This chain joins TRBV7-8 and TRBJ2-5, with D maybe TRBD2 (5 bases). Looked up from germline, CDR1 is SGHVS and CDR2 is FQNEAQ. The CDR3 has 14 residues. CDR3 in DNA: TGTGCCAACAGCTTCGGGATCTACCAAGAGACCCAGTACTTC. Amino acids: CANSFGIYQETQYF.

This clonotype was detected once. The germline gene is not matched at one end of the junction; a read error may be the cause. This chain connects TRBV10-3 to TRBJ1-5, with D unresolved. CDR3 length: 14 residues. CDR1 and CDR2 from the germline V gene are ENHRY and SYGVKD. The chain's CDR3 is CAVSESSNNQPQHF. The CDR3 DNA sequence: TGTGCAGTCAGTGAGTCGTCGAACAATCAACCCCAGCATTTT.